This T cell receptor beta chain originates from a study of tumor and adjacent non-tumor tissue in lung cancer. Study at large: Patients were aged about 31 to 85, some 10 men and 4 to 6 women, stage I to III.

Study-level results: Normal lung showed higher cumulative top 100 clone frequency than tumor. Compared with tumor, normal lung showed significantly lower TCR diversity.

This CDR3 has 14 residues. Trimming shortened V by 4 bases and J by 4 bases, and 12 bases separated the two germline ends. Germline CDR1 is MNHNY and CDR2 is SVGAGI (reference sequence). This sample's RNA came from whole unsorted tissue. Between August and November 2014, newly diagnosed, chemotherapy-naive lung cancer patients underwent thoracic surgery in China. Regarding this clonotype: Its specificity is not known.

TCRbeta libraries were built with three rounds of nested PCR, modified from ARM-PCR. Each CDR3 protein gets one entry after TCRdb re-called the multiplex PCR reads with MiXCR. The sample shows tens of thousands of distinct CDR3 sequences, around 78% of them seen only once. The source of this sequence is a man between 60 and 75 years old with non-small cell lung cancer. Sequencing was performed on lung tumor tissue. The rearrangement uses TRBV6-6 and TRBJ2-3, with D uncertain. The CDR3 DNA follows: TGTGCCAGCAGTTCCCCACTTACGGCAGATACGCAGTATTTT. Its translation: CASSSPLTADTQYF.